One T cell receptor (beta chain) is described in this entry. Only in-frame clones appear in the TCRdb table, and some are missing; sequencing was by immunoSEQ multiplex PCR. The profile shows hundreds of thousands of clones, approximately 85% of them singletons. In Cohort 3, a recovered donor had either two negative PCRs, clearance, or symptom resolution. These data are taken from a study of blood T cell repertoires in COVID-19. At the level of the study: In each case, the material was cDNA or gDNA derived from T cells, B-cell-depleted T cells, or PBMCs.

The TCR originated in a woman aged 45-59 years who had recovered from COVID-19. The sequenced sample was PBMCs or T cells enriched from blood (not recorded which).

The CDR3 DNA is TGTGCCAGCAGCTTGGGATATGGGGAGTGGGTGGAGAAAACTGAAGCTTTCTTT. The encoded protein is CASSLGYGEWVEKTEAFF. The gene calls are TRBV5-6 and TRBJ1-1; D is undetermined. The CDR3 spans 18 residues. Germline V gene data show CDR1 as SGHDT and CDR2 as YYEEEE. Trimming removed 0 bases from V and 5 bases from J, with 23 bases in between.